This TCR beta chain emerged from a study of cytomegalovirus exposure and HLA in healthy donors. Study-wide results and caveats: Confirmation was obtained in vitro that three CMV-associated chains are specific for CMV antigens.

Generated by immunoSEQ multiplex PCR, the TCRdb table keeps only in-frame clones and is missing some. The sample yields about 120,000 clones, under 90% seen once. Germline trimming cut 4 bases from V and 8 bases from J; bases unmatched to any gene: 13. CDR3 length equals 16 residues. Germline V gives CDR1 SGHAT, CDR2 FQNNGV. This clone has only one observation. The antigen remains undetermined. The sequenced sample was PBMCs. This chain connects TRBV11-2 to TRBJ1-4, with 7 positions matching TRBD1. This sequence was found in a woman aged 25 to 39 in good health and CMV-seronegative. The CDR3 protein is CASSSLTGEEREKLFF. The CDR3 nucleotides are TGTGCCAGCAGCTCACTAACAGGGGAGGAAAGAGAAAAACTGTTTTTT.